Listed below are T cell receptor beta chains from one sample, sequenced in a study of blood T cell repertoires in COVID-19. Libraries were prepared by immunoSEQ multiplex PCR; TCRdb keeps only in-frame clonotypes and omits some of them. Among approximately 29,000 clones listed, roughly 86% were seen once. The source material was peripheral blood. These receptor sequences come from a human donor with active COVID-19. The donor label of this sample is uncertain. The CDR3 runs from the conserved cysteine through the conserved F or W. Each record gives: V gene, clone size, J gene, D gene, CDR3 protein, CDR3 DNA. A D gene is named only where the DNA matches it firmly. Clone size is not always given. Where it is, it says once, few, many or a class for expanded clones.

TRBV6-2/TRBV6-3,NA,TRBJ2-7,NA,CASSYPPGNLLTYEQYF,TGTGCCAGCAGTTACCCCCCGGGGAACCTACTAACCTACGAGCAGTACTTC
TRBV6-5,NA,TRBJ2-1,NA,CASSRGFAVYNEQFF,TGTGCCAGCAGTCGGGGGTTCGCCGTATACAATGAGCAGTTCTTC
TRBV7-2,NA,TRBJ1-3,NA,CASSLDGETGNTIYF,TGTGCCAGCAGCTTAGACGGGGAAACAGGAAACACCATATATTTT
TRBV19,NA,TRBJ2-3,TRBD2,CASSTGLAGGIGTDTQYF,TGTGCCAGTAGTACGGGACTAGCGGGGGGGATAGGCACAGATACGCAGTATTTT
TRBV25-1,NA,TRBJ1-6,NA,CASSVQGGSPLHF,TGTGCCAGCAGTGTCCAGGGTGGCTCACCCCTCCACTTT
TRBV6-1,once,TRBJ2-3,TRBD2,CASSEARLAGGPHITDTQYF,TGTGCCAGCAGTGAAGCTAGACTAGCGGGGGGGCCTCACATCACAGATACGCAGTATTTT
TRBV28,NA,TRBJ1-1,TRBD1,CASSLGQGRTFF,TGTGCCAGCAGCCTAGGACAGGGAAGAACTTTCTTT
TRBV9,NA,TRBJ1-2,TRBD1,CASSIGVGGIYGYTF,TGTGCCAGCAGCATCGGGGTAGGGGGCATCTATGGCTACACCTTC
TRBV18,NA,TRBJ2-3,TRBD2,CASSPALGAGGTDTQYF,TGTGCCAGCTCACCCGCTCTAGGGGCGGGGGGTACAGATACGCAGTATTTT
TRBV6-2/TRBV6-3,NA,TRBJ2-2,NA,CASSFLANTGELFF,TGTGCCAGCAGTTTCTTAGCGAACACCGGGGAGCTGTTTTTT
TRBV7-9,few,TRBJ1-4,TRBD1,CASSQGQGATNEKLFF,TGTGCCAGCAGCCAGGGACAGGGGGCGACTAATGAAAAACTGTTTTTT
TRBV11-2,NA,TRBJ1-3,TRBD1,CASSPDRVSGNTIYF,TGTGCCAGCAGCCCAGACAGGGTGAGCGGAAACACCATATATTTT
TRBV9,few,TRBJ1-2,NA,CASSAQTNYGYTF,TGTGCCAGCAGCGCCCAGACTAACTATGGCTACACCTTC
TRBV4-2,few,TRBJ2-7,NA,CASSQDATVWSNSYEQYF,TGTGCCAGCAGCCAAGATGCCACTGTATGGTCAAACTCCTACGAGCAGTACTTC
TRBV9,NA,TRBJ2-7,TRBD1,CASSVGLGQGVPHEQYF,TGTGCCAGCAGCGTAGGTTTAGGACAGGGAGTCCCCCACGAGCAGTACTTC
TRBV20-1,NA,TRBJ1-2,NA,CSAFEPGGYTF,TGCAGTGCCTTCGAACCAGGTGGCTACACCTTC
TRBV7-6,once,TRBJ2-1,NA,CASSLGDNEQFF,TGTGCCAGCAGCTTAGGCGACAATGAGCAGTTCTTC
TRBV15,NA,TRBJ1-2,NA,CATSSQAGGYTF,TGTGCCACCAGCAGCCAAGCGGGTGGCTACACCTTC
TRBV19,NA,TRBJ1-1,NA,CASSIGHTRGMNTEAFF,TGTGCCAGTAGTATAGGGCATACCCGGGGGATGAACACTGAAGCTTTCTTT
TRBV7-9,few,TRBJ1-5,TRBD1,CATSGTGAQPQHF,TGTGCCACCTCCGGGACAGGGGCTCAGCCCCAGCATTTT
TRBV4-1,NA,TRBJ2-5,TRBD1,CASSSQDRGRETQYF,TGCGCCAGCAGCTCCCAGGACAGGGGGCGAGAGACCCAGTACTTC
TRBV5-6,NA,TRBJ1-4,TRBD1,CASSLSGGAANEKLFF,TGTGCCAGCAGCTTGTCAGGGGGCGCGGCTAATGAAAAACTGTTTTTT
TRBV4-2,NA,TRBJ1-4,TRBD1,CASSQGSGTGDEKLFF,TGTGCCAGCAGCCAAGGCTCCGGGACAGGGGATGAAAAACTGTTTTTT
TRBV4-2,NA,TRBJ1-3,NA,CASSQTSSGNTIYF,TGTGCCAGCAGCCAGACAAGCTCTGGAAACACCATATATTTT
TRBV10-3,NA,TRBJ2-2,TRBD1,CAISPGQGSPGELFF,TGTGCCATCAGTCCGGGACAGGGGTCGCCCGGGGAGCTGTTTTTT
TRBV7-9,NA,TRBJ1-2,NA,CASSLYGVRGYGYTF,TGTGCCAGCAGCTTATATGGAGTCAGGGGCTATGGCTACACCTTC
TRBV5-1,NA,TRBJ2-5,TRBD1,CASSLALNYRGATQTQYF,TGCGCCAGCAGCTTGGCCTTAAATTACAGGGGAGCCACCCAGACCCAGTACTTC
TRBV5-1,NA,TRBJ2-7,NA,CASTPGTWGGEQYF,TGCGCCAGCACCCCAGGGACCTGGGGAGGCGAGCAGTACTTC
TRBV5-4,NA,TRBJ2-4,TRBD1,CASSLGQGENIQYF,TGTGCCAGCAGCTTGGGACAGGGGGAGAACATTCAGTACTTC
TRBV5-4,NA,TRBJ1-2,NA,CASSSQGNGYTF,TGTGCCAGCAGCTCGCAGGGGAATGGCTACACCTTC
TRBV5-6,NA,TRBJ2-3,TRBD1,CASSPGQGAFTDTQYF,TGTGCCAGCAGCCCCGGACAGGGGGCCTTCACAGATACGCAGTATTTT
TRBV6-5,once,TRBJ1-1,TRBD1,CASMGQGTFEAFF,TGTGCCAGCATGGGACAGGGAACCTTCGAAGCTTTCTTT
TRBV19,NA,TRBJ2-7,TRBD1,CASANRDRGLQQYF,TGTGCCAGCGCGAACCGGGACAGGGGATTGCAGCAGTACTTC
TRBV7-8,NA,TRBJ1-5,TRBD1,CASSSIIRTGVSNQPQHF,TGTGCCAGCAGCTCAATTATCCGGACAGGGGTTAGCAATCAGCCCCAGCATTTT
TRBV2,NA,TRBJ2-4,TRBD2,CASSERTSYGGIQYF,TGTGCCAGCAGTGAAAGGACTAGCTATGGTGGCATTCAGTACTTC
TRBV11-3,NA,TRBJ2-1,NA,CASSLDQRGEQFF,TGTGCCAGCAGCTTAGATCAAAGGGGTGAGCAGTTCTTC
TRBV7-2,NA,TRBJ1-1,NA,CASSLVQGGTEAFF,TGTGCCAGCAGCTTAGTCCAGGGTGGAACTGAAGCTTTCTTT
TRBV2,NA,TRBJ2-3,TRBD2,CASSESGVPRDTQYF,TGTGCCAGCAGTGAGAGCGGGGTCCCCAGGGATACGCAGTATTTT
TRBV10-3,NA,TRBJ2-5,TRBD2,CAISESPISGGTQETQYF,TGTGCCATCAGTGAGTCCCCCATTAGCGGGGGGACCCAAGAGACCCAGTACTTC
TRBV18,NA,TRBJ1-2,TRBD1,CASSLDRASYGYTF,TGTGCCAGCTCACTGGACAGGGCTTCCTATGGCTACACCTTC
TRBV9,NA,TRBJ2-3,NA,CASSVVSAGPTDTQYF,TGTGCCAGCAGCGTAGTTTCCGCGGGGCCCACAGATACGCAGTATTTT
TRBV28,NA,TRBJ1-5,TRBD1,CASSSGTANQPQHF,TGTGCCAGCAGTTCTGGGACAGCTAATCAGCCCCAGCATTTT
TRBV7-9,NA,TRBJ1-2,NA,CASSLAPGGGYTF,TGTGCCAGCAGCTTAGCTCCGGGGGGCGGCTACACCTTC
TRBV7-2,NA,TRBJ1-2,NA,CASSLSARGYGYTF,TGTGCCAGCAGCTTAAGCGCCAGGGGCTATGGCTACACCTTC